What follows describes a single T cell receptor (beta chain). The diagnostic criteria for definite or probable disease, as recently defined, were met by the patients with Susac syndrome. The data originate from a study of CD8 T cells in Susac syndrome. RNA in amounts of about 0.45 to 1 ug was reverse transcribed with random hexamers. From the immunoSEQ multiplex PCR reads, TCRdb called clonotypes with MiXCR, one entry per CDR3 protein. The sample holds 200,000 to 250,000 distinct CDR3 sequences, 94% seen once. CDR3 length: 14 residues. CDR1 and CDR2 (germline): SGHNT, YYREEE (reference sequence). The J segment lost 1 base and the V segment lost 4 bases, leaving 3 bases of the junction unmatched.

The sequence came from a human donor with Susac syndrome. This chain connects TRBV5-4 to TRBJ2-5, with TRBD1 identical over 8 bases. The specimen was CD4+ T cells from PBMCs. The CDR3 here is CASSPGTGQETQYF. The CDR3 nucleotides read TGTGCCAGCAGCCCGGGGACAGGCCAAGAGACCCAGTACTTC.